These T cell receptor beta chains were read from a single sample in a study of T cell changes during pregnancy in multiple sclerosis. Here immunoSEQ multiplex PCR was the method, and the copy in TCRdb shows in-frame clones only, minus some. The table lists about 68,000 clones, 75% to 95% of them singletons. The source material was peripheral blood, sampled in the third trimester of pregnancy. Receptors originate from a female donor with multiple sclerosis, enrolled in a pregnancy study. Both conserved end residues are part of each CDR3. The order of the fields is V gene, J gene, CDR3 protein.

V gene: TRBV27; J gene: TRBJ1-1; CDR3 protein: CASSLYQTGLNTEAFF
V gene: TRBV19; J gene: TRBJ1-1; CDR3 protein: CASSNWTVNTEAFF
V gene: TRBV7-9; J gene: TRBJ2-1; CDR3 protein: CASSPQLAAAGNEQFF
V gene: TRBV6-5; J gene: TRBJ1-3; CDR3 protein: CASSYSGQGRHTIYF
V gene: TRBV6-5; J gene: TRBJ1-2; CDR3 protein: CASSYEGSYGYTF
V gene: TRBV5-1; J gene: TRBJ1-2; CDR3 protein: CASSLLNSGYTF
V gene: TRBV28; J gene: TRBJ2-7; CDR3 protein: CASSDSGIPYEQYF
V gene: TRBV5-1; J gene: TRBJ1-2; CDR3 protein: CASSPGQNYGYTF
V gene: TRBV2; J gene: TRBJ2-1; CDR3 protein: CASRTFWASGGVYNEQFF
V gene: TRBV4-1; J gene: TRBJ1-2; CDR3 protein: CASSQGTGATTNYGYTF
V gene: TRBV4-2; J gene: TRBJ1-1; CDR3 protein: CASSQSGATRDTEAFF
V gene: TRBV6-1; J gene: TRBJ2-3; CDR3 protein: CASLLVDRVTDTQYF
V gene: TRBV30; J gene: TRBJ1-4; CDR3 protein: CAWDPTGSGEKLFF
V gene: TRBV5-8; J gene: TRBJ2-7; CDR3 protein: CASSPRGVGDNSYEQYF
V gene: TRBV10-1; J gene: TRBJ1-3; CDR3 protein: CASADSSSGNTIYF
V gene: TRBV30; J gene: TRBJ1-1; CDR3 protein: CAWSVGTITEAFF
V gene: TRBV27; J gene: TRBJ1-5; CDR3 protein: CASSYGARGQPQHF
V gene: TRBV7-6; J gene: TRBJ2-1; CDR3 protein: CASSTEDRGAYNEQFF
V gene: TRBV2; J gene: TRBJ2-1; CDR3 protein: CASSEWVTSGSSYNEQFF
V gene: TRBV5-6; J gene: TRBJ1-2; CDR3 protein: CASSRGGGYTF
V gene: TRBV19; J gene: TRBJ1-4; CDR3 protein: CASTTDPGYEKLFF
V gene: TRBV7-6; J gene: TRBJ1-2; CDR3 protein: CASSSGGQPHGYTF
V gene: TRBV7-9; J gene: TRBJ2-5; CDR3 protein: CASSFVPEQETQYF
V gene: TRBV19; J gene: TRBJ1-2; CDR3 protein: CASSMTPGQGVMGYTF
V gene: TRBV13; J gene: TRBJ2-1; CDR3 protein: CASSRTGMDNEQFF
V gene: TRBV5-1; J gene: TRBJ2-1; CDR3 protein: CASRLELAGENEQFF
V gene: TRBV14; J gene: TRBJ2-5; CDR3 protein: CASSQGAWRAGETQYF
V gene: TRBV30; J gene: TRBJ2-5; CDR3 protein: CAWRGLAEETQYF
V gene: TRBV9; J gene: TRBJ2-1; CDR3 protein: CASSDGTHSGGDNEQFF
V gene: TRBV7-9; J gene: TRBJ2-5; CDR3 protein: CASSLPRDRDYQETQYF
V gene: TRBV10-3; J gene: TRBJ1-1; CDR3 protein: CAISWTGETEAFF
V gene: TRBV9; J gene: TRBJ2-3; CDR3 protein: CASSVTAGPTDTQYF
V gene: TRBV5-1; J gene: TRBJ2-1; CDR3 protein: CASSLVIWTSGEYNEQFF
V gene: TRBV5-6; J gene: TRBJ2-7; CDR3 protein: CASSLQAYEQYF
V gene: TRBV5-4; J gene: TRBJ2-5; CDR3 protein: CASSLRLTSGRVAGETQYF
V gene: TRBV29-1; J gene: TRBJ2-7; CDR3 protein: CSAQLAGASYEQYF
V gene: TRBV5-1; J gene: TRBJ2-6; CDR3 protein: CASSSRTAGANVLTF
V gene: TRBV4-1; J gene: TRBJ1-1; CDR3 protein: CASSLNTEAFF
V gene: TRBV29-1; J gene: TRBJ1-3; CDR3 protein: CSFDNRASGNTIYF
V gene: TRBV5-1; J gene: TRBJ1-1; CDR3 protein: CASSFGTGGDTEAFF
V gene: TRBV27; J gene: TRBJ2-7; CDR3 protein: CASSSSGYEQYF
V gene: TRBV29-1; J gene: TRBJ2-1; CDR3 protein: CSVGREPSDNEQFF
V gene: TRBV5-1; J gene: TRBJ1-1; CDR3 protein: CASSLEVGTFSAFF
V gene: TRBV5-1; J gene: TRBJ2-2; CDR3 protein: CASSPEAGASLAGELFF
V gene: TRBV6-5; J gene: TRBJ1-5; CDR3 protein: CASSYSSTLGNQPQHF
V gene: TRBV25-1; J gene: TRBJ1-4; CDR3 protein: CASSEGQLLTNEKLFF
V gene: TRBV5-6; J gene: TRBJ1-2; CDR3 protein: CASSPNRGAKGYTF
V gene: TRBV7-9; J gene: TRBJ1-2; CDR3 protein: CASSLAGASGYTF